This T cell receptor (beta chain) stems from a study of technical replicates of blood from a few donors. Germline-derived CDR1 and CDR2 are MNHNY and SVGAGI (reference sequence). V shed 4 bases and J 3 bases; nucleotides not matched to a gene: 2. CDR3 length equals 14 residues. Assay: immunoSEQ multiplex PCR; the TCRdb copy retains only in-frame clones and omits some. The sample holds more than 65,000 clones; around 94% are singletons and the top ten take about 0.41%. This receptor was taken from a human donor in good health. The V and J genes are TRBV6-6 and TRBJ2-7; TRBD2 aligns across 11 bases. Sequencing used T cells isolated from PBMCs. CDR3 DNA sequence: TGTGCCAGCAGTTCGGGACTAGCGGTCTACGAGCAGTACTTC. Its protein is CASSSGLAVYEQYF.